The 19 T cell receptor beta chains in this list originate from one sample, sequenced in a study of T cell responses to AZD1222 COVID-19 vaccine. The data were produced by immunoSEQ multiplex PCR, yet TCRdb's version contains in-frame clones alone and is incomplete. The table lists roughly 200,000 clones, approximately 91% of them singletons. The sequencing used peripheral blood, collected 28 days after the second AZD1222 dose. The receptor source for this set is an adult who received the AZD1222 COVID-19 vaccine.

The CDR3 is CSARDGHEQYF. CDR3 DNA: TGCAGTGCTAGAGATGGGCACGAGCAGTACTTC. V and J are TRBV20-1 and TRBJ2-7; D uncertain. The V end lost 0 bases, the J end lost 5 bases, and 5 bases lay between the germline ends. The CDR3 extends over 11 amino acids. Per germline, CDR1 DFQATT and CDR2 SNEGSKA (reference sequence).

This rearrangement joins TRBV4-3 to TRBJ2-4; 9 positions match TRBD1. CDR3 length: 15 residues. V lost 2 bases, J lost 7 bases, and 6 bases stayed unmatched. CDR1 and CDR2 from the germline V gene are LGHNA and YSLEER. The CDR3 here is CASSQNSGTGNIQYF. The CDR3, as DNA: TGCGCCAGCAGCCAAAATTCCGGGACAGGGAACATTCAGTACTTC.

This clone was detected only once. The gene calls are TRBV5-3 and TRBJ1-6; 8 nucleotides line up with TRBD1. TRBV5-3 qualifies as an ORF whose function is uncertain. The CDR3 is 18 amino acids. Germline trimming cut 5 bases from V and 7 bases from J; bases unmatched to any gene: 17. In DNA, the CDR3 is TGTGCCAGAAGTCACACCCTACACGGGACAGGCTCAAATTCACCCCTCCACTTT. Protein: CARSHTLHGTGSNSPLHF.

In DNA, the CDR3 is TGTGCCACCAGCAGGGGGGGAGTAGAGGAAAAACTGTTTTTT. This sequence encodes CATSRGGVEEKLFF. The rearrangement joins TRBV15 to TRBJ1-4; possibly TRBD1 for D (5 bases). The germline V gene has CDR1 LNHNV and CDR2 YYDKDF (reference sequence). Trimming took off 3 bases at V and 8 bases at J, with 13 bases between the two ends. There are 14 residues in the CDR3.

This chain links TRBV30 with TRBJ2-1; unclear D gene. Trimming removed 0 bases at V and 0 bases at J, with 3 bases between. This CDR3 comprises 13 residues. Germline CDR1 reads GTSNPN; CDR2 reads SVGIG (reference sequence). The CDR3 region has the DNA TGTGCCTGGAGTGTACTCTCCTACAATGAGCAGTTCTTC. Translation gives CAWSVLSYNEQFF.

J is TRBJ2-1 and V is TRBV6-5; 16 nucleotides line up with TRBD2. Unmatched junction bases numbered 4, after V lost 6 bases and J lost 8 bases. Germline lookup yields CDR1 MNHEY and CDR2 SVGAGI. The CDR3 sequence is 15 residues long. This CDR3 reads CASRDGTSGRDEQFF. The CDR3 region has the DNA TGTGCCAGCAGGGACGGGACTAGCGGGAGGGATGAGCAGTTCTTC.

The chain employs TRBV2 and TRBJ1-6; 7 positions agree with TRBD1. J was trimmed by 4 bases and V by 8 bases; bases with no gene match: 5. The CDR3 has 14 residues. From germline, CDR1 is SNHLY and CDR2 FYNNEI. CDR3 DNA: TGTGCCAGCTCCCGGGACAGTTATAATTCACCCCTCCACTTT. It codes for CASSRDSYNSPLHF.

This clone appeared a single time. This chain connects TRBV4-1 to TRBJ1-4; tentative D call: TRBD1 (5 bases). Germline-derived CDR1 and CDR2 are MGHRA and YSYEKL. This CDR3 comprises 15 residues. The ends were cut back, 0 bases at V and 1 base at J, with 6 bases in the middle. CDR3 coding DNA: TGCGCCAGCAGCCAAGATAGGGGAACTAATGAAAAACTGTTTTTT. This encodes CASSQDRGTNEKLFF.

This chain links TRBV9 with TRBJ2-7, with D possibly being TRBD2 (6 bases). This CDR3 has 16 residues. V lost 4 bases to trimming and J lost 0 bases, with 17 bases between them. Per germline, CDR1 SGDLS and CDR2 YYNGEE. The CDR3 reads CASSHKEGEVSYEQYF. The CDR3 coding sequence is TGTGCCAGCAGCCATAAGGAAGGGGAGGTCTCCTACGAGCAGTACTTC.

This chain uses TRBV6-5 with TRBJ2-1; tentatively, D is TRBD1 (5 bases). The germline V gene encodes CDR1 MNHEY and CDR2 SVGAGI. The CDR3 runs to 14 residues. The V and J ends lost 0 bases and 8 bases respectively, with 11 bases between them. The CDR3 reads CASSYSGRAHEQFF. The CDR3 bases are TGTGCCAGCAGTTACTCGGGCAGGGCGCATGAGCAGTTCTTC.

The chain couples TRBV3-1 (or the pseudogene TRBV3-2) to TRBJ2-2; a possible D gene is TRBD2 (7 bases). This CDR3 has 17 residues. V dropped 4 bases and J dropped 4 bases, with 19 bases sitting between them. In germline, CDR1 is LGHDT, CDR2 YNNKEL (reference sequence). CDR3 coding DNA: TGTGCCAGCAGCCCCTGGGGGGCGGGGGCTGGCACCGGGGAGCTGTTTTTT. The encoded protein is CASSPWGAGAGTGELFF.

The rearrangement uses TRBV27 and TRBJ1-5; TRBD1 might be the D (6 bases). The CDR3 has 13 residues. The germline gives CDR1 MNHEY, CDR2 SMNVEV (reference sequence). V dropped 2 bases and J dropped 5 bases, with 7 bases sitting between them. The CDR3 region is CASSLQGYQPQHF. As DNA, the CDR3 is TGTGCCAGCAGTTTACAGGGGTATCAGCCCCAGCATTTT.

V is TRBV7-9 and J is TRBJ2-2, with TRBD2 matching over 10 bases. J lost 5 bases, V lost 10 bases, and 7 bases had no gene match. CDR1 and CDR2 (germline): SEHNR, FQNEAQ (reference sequence). The CDR3 runs to 14 residues. The CDR3 DNA reads as TGTGCCAATAGGAGCGGGAGGGAGACCGGGGAGCTGTTTTTT. Protein: CANRSGRETGELFF.

This clone appeared a single time. The chain uses TRBV4-1 and TRBJ2-3; D uncertain. Trimming left V 8 bases short and J 0 bases short, with 9 bases between. CDR1 is MGHRA, CDR2 YSYEKL, per germline. This CDR3 comprises 13 residues. CDR3 amino acids: CASQASSTDTQYF. The CDR3 DNA follows: TGCGCCAGCCAGGCATCTAGCACAGATACGCAGTATTTT.

This clone was seen once. The rearrangement uses TRBV6-5 and TRBJ1-2; a weak D match, TRBD1 (6 bases). Deletions cut 2 bases from V and 6 bases from J, with 16 bases between. Germline CDR1 and CDR2: MNHEY and SVGAGI. The CDR3 totals 15 residues. The chain's CDR3 is CASSYPTGIVNGYTF. The CDR3, as DNA: TGTGCCAGCAGTTACCCTACAGGGATTGTCAATGGCTACACCTTC.

The chain combines TRBV10-2 with TRBJ2-4, with 7 bases aligning to TRBD1. The germline V gene has CDR1 WSHSY and CDR2 SAAADI. This CDR3 is 18 amino acids long. V lost 3 bases and J lost 0; bases outside the gene matches: 11. For the CDR3, the DNA is TGCGCCAGCAGTGACCTACCTCAGGGACAGTTAGCCAAAAACATTCAGTACTTC. Translating gives CASSDLPQGQLAKNIQYF.

The chain links TRBV2 to TRBJ2-3; 9 bases map to TRBD1. Germline V gives CDR1 SNHLY, CDR2 FYNNEI. CDR3 length: 15 residues. V was clipped by 6 bases and J by 0 bases; unmatched bases: 4. CDR3 nucleotide sequence: TGTGCCAGCAGGACGGGACAGGGAAGCACAGATACGCAGTATTTT. Encoded protein: CASRTGQGSTDTQYF.

V usage is TRBV5-6 and J usage is TRBJ1-4; D gene ambiguous. With 0 bases removed from V and 3 bases from J, the gap between germline ends came to 6 bases. The CDR3 has 14 residues. CDR1 is SGHDT and CDR2 is YYEEEE in the germline V gene. Here the CDR3 reads CASSLGRANEKLFF. CDR3 sequence (DNA): TGTGCCAGCAGCTTGGGTAGGGCTAATGAAAAACTGTTTTTT.

The J gene is TRBJ1-6, the V gene TRBV21-1. TRBV21-1 is a listed pseudogene. This CDR3 region has 18 residues. CDR3 region: CASSNLPPLSSYNSPLHF. DNA of the CDR3: TGTGCCAGCAGCAATCTCCCACCATTGAGCTCCTATAATTCACCCCTCCACTTT.